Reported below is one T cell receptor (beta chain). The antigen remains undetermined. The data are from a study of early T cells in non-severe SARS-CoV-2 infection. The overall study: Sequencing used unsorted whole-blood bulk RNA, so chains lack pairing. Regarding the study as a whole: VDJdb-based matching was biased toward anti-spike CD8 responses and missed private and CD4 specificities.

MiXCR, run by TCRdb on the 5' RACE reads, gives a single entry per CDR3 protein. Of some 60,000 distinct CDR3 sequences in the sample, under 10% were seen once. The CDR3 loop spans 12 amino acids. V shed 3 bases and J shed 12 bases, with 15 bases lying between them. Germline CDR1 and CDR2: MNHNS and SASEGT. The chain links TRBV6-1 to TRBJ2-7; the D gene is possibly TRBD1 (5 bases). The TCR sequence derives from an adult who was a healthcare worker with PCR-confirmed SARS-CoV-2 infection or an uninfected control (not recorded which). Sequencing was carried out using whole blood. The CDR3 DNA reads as TGTGCCAGCAGTGACGAAGGCAGGGTCGTGTACTTC. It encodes CASSDEGRVVYF.